This T cell receptor beta chain was sequenced for a study of spatial heterogeneity in lung cancer. The length of the CDR3 is 18 residues. The V gene end was trimmed by 4 bases and the J gene end by 5 bases; junction bases not matched to a gene: 12. Germline V CDR1 and CDR2: SGHDT, YYEEEE. Time point given: sample taken at primary tumor resection. Tumor, nontumor lung or frozen PBMC supplied whole RNA that was sequenced unsorted. This clonotype was recorded at least ten times. MiXCR, applied by TCRdb to the 5' RACE reads, yields one record per CDR3 protein. The sample holds roughly 10,000 distinct CDR3 sequences, roughly 4.3% seen once.

The sample consisted of normal lung tissue next to the tumor, taken at surgery. The clonotype was recovered from a male donor with early-stage non-small cell lung cancer. This chain uses TRBV5-6 with TRBJ1-6; TRBD1 matches at 10 bases. CDR3 DNA sequence: TGTGCCAGCAGCCGCGGGGTGAGGACAGGGGGAGATAATTCACCCCTCCACTTT. Residues: CASSRGVRTGGDNSPLHF.